The following is a TCR beta chain sequence with its context. This entry is derived from a study of blood T cell repertoires in COVID-19. Study-level background: The samples span acute and convalescent COVID-19 from the United States, Italy and Spain.

Generated by immunoSEQ multiplex PCR, the TCRdb table keeps only in-frame clones and is missing some. The sample has some 170,000 clones, about four fifths seen once; the top ten hold 8.4%. The TCR originated in a woman in her 70s with acute or convalescent COVID-19. The sample comprised peripheral blood.

The CDR3 DNA reads as TGTGCCATCAGTGAGGTTTATCGCGGGAGGCTTGCGAACACCGGGGAGCTGTTTTTT. It encodes CAISEVYRGRLANTGELFF. The chain joins TRBV10-3 to TRBJ2-2, with 8 bases aligning to TRBD2. Germline V CDR1 and CDR2: ENHRY, SYGVKD. With V trimmed by 2 bases and J by 0 bases, 11 bases remained unmatched. This CDR3 region has 19 residues.